A single sample gave rise to the 32 T cell receptor beta chains below, sequenced in a study of early T cells in non-severe SARS-CoV-2 infection. TCRdb used MiXCR to reprocess the 5' RACE reads, holding one entry per CDR3 protein. The repertoire holds tens of thousands of distinct CDR3 sequences, with over 7% as singletons. The sample taken for sequencing was whole blood. These receptors came from an adult who was a healthcare worker with PCR-confirmed SARS-CoV-2 infection or an uninfected control (not recorded which).

The rearrangement joins TRBV7-3 to TRBJ2-2; D is unresolved. Germline CDR1 is SGHTA and CDR2 is FQGTGA. Trimming stripped 4 bases from V and 7 bases from J, with 10 bases between. CDR3 length equals 13 residues. The CDR3 loop is CASSSGPYGELFF. The DNA for the CDR3 is TGTGCCAGCAGCTCTGGGCCGTACGGGGAGCTGTTTTTT.

This clonotype was observed at least ten times. CDR3 amino acids: CASSQVSTGGDEQFF. For the CDR3, the DNA is TGTGCCAGCAGCCAGGTATCGACAGGTGGGGATGAGCAGTTCTTC. J is TRBJ2-1 and V is TRBV3-1; maybe TRBD1 (6 bases). Germline CDR1 reads LGHDT; CDR2 reads YNNKEL (reference sequence). V dropped 3 bases and J dropped 8 bases, with 17 bases sitting between them. This CDR3 spans 15 amino acids.

This clonotype was seen only a few times. The chain couples TRBV12-3 or TRBV12-4 to TRBJ2-5, with D perhaps TRBD2 (7 bases). V was clipped by 6 bases and J by 4 bases, with 15 bases between them. The CDR3 has 14 amino acids. The CDR3 loop is CASSPGGRLETQYF. CDR3 bases: TGTGCCAGCAGCCCGGGGGGCCGATTAGAGACCCAGTACTTC.

At least ten counts were recorded for this clonotype. This chain uses TRBV7-9 with TRBJ1-6; D remains ambiguous. This CDR3 is built from 15 residues. V was pared by 5 bases and J by 0 bases, with 8 bases between. CDR1 and CDR2 from the germline V gene are SEHNR and FQNEAQ (reference sequence). The CDR3 coding sequence is TGTGCCAGCAGCCCTCGCGGCTCCTATAATTCACCCCTCCACTTT. It is translated as CASSPRGSYNSPLHF.

The rearrangement links TRBV20-1 to TRBJ1-2; 7 bases are shared with TRBD1. The germline V gene encodes CDR1 DFQATT and CDR2 SNEGSKA (reference sequence). The CDR3 contains 14 residues. The J segment lost 4 bases and the V segment lost 3 bases, leaving 8 bases of the junction unmatched. In nucleotides, the CDR3 is TGCAGTGCTAGCCTCGTATCAGGGGGCTATGGCTACACCTTC. It yields the protein CSASLVSGGYGYTF.

Ten or more counts support this clonotype. The CDR3 loop reads CASSPSGQGSTNEKLFF. DNA for the CDR3: TGTGCCAGCTCACCATCTGGACAGGGCTCAACTAATGAAAAACTGTTTTTT. The V and J genes are TRBV18 and TRBJ1-4; TRBD1 agrees at 8 bases. CDR1 and CDR2 (germline): KGHSH, LQKENI. There are 17 residues in the CDR3. J was trimmed by 0 bases and V by 2 bases; bases with no gene match: 5.

In this sample, this clonotype turned up many times. This chain connects TRBV2 to TRBJ2-7; D may be TRBD2 (6 bases). This CDR3 is 13 amino acids long. V shed 6 bases and J shed 6 bases, with 15 bases lying between them. Germline V gene sequence: CDR1 SNHLY, CDR2 FYNNEI. The CDR3 is CASRGDSPREQYF. CDR3 nucleotide sequence: TGTGCCAGCAGGGGGGACTCACCCCGCGAGCAGTACTTC.

This clonotype was detected ten times or more. CDR3 bases: TGTGCCTGGAGTGTACAACAGGCGGGCTACACCTTC. As protein: CAWSVQQAGYTF. The J gene is TRBJ1-2, the V gene TRBV30; perhaps TRBD1 as D (5 bases). Germline CDR1 reads GTSNPN; CDR2 reads SVGIG (reference sequence). The CDR3 has 12 amino acids. Trimming shortened V by 0 bases and J by 8 bases, and 10 bases separated the two germline ends. Drawing the rest from reference TRBV30 and TRBJ1-2, the complete variable domain is SQTIHQWPATLVQPVGSPLSLECTVEGTSNPNLYWYRQAAGRGLQLLFYSVGIGQISSEVPQNLSASRPQDRQFILSSKKLLLSDSGFYLCAWSVQQAGYTFGSGTRLTVV.

This clonotype has only a few counts. The rearrangement uses TRBV12-3 or TRBV12-4 and TRBJ1-2, with 11 positions matching TRBD1. Trimming cost V 5 bases and J 4 bases; bases outside gene matches: 9. This CDR3 is built from 16 residues. The chain's CDR3 is CASSPSGQGVVYGYTF. The CDR3 DNA sequence: TGTGCCAGCAGTCCCTCGGGACAGGGGGTTGTCTATGGCTACACCTTC.

This sequence joins TRBV5-5 and TRBJ2-7; D tentatively fits TRBD1 or TRBD2 (5 bases each). V lost 3 bases and J lost 3, with 16 bases in between. There are 15 residues in the CDR3. The germline V gene encodes CDR1 SGHKS and CDR2 YYEKEE (reference sequence). CDR3 nucleotides: TGTGCCAGCAGCTCGACCGGGACGGCCCTCTACGAGCAGTACTTC. Amino acid sequence: CASSSTGTALYEQYF.

In this sample, this clonotype turned up a few times. The chain employs TRBV3-1 and TRBJ2-1, with TRBD2 as a possible D gene (7 bases). Germline CDR1 and CDR2: LGHDT and YNNKEL (reference sequence). The CDR3 has 14 residues. Trimming stripped 3 bases from V and 8 bases from J, with 14 bases between. CDR3 sequence reads: CASSHRGGLDEQFF. The CDR3 DNA is TGTGCCAGCAGCCACAGGGGAGGGTTAGATGAGCAGTTCTTC.

This rearrangement joins TRBV6-4 to TRBJ2-7; the D gene could be TRBD1 or TRBD2 (5 bases each). This CDR3 region has 13 residues. The germline gives CDR1 MRHNA, CDR2 SNTAGT. Between the trimmed V and J ends, which lost 0 bases and 9 bases, there was a span of 12 bases. The CDR3 coding sequence is TGTGCCAGCAGTGACTCTAAACAGGCGGGGCAGTACTTC. Its protein is CASSDSKQAGQYF.

The chain combines TRBV12-3 or TRBV12-4 with TRBJ2-3, with D possibly being TRBD2 (5 bases). V was cut by 3 bases and J by 2 bases, with 12 bases left in between. The CDR3 is made up of 15 amino acids. In nucleotides, the CDR3 is TGTGCCAGCAGTTTGCGTCGAGGGATCACAGATACGCAGTATTTT. The encoded protein is CASSLRRGITDTQYF.

The chain couples TRBV3-1 to TRBJ2-2; the D gene is possibly TRBD2 (6 bases). Germline-derived CDR1 and CDR2 are LGHDT and YNNKEL (reference sequence). Trimming cost V 10 bases and J 1 base, with 13 bases left between them. The CDR3 extends over 14 amino acids. The CDR3 region is CATRDSQNTGELFF. The CDR3 coding sequence is TGTGCCACCAGGGACTCCCAGAACACCGGGGAGCTGTTTTTT.

This clonotype was seen at least ten times. The V and J genes are TRBV7-9 and TRBJ2-7, with D possibly matching TRBD1 (6 bases). The germline V gene has CDR1 SEHNR and CDR2 FQNEAQ (reference sequence). Trimming left V 0 bases short and J 6 bases short, with 12 bases between. This CDR3 has 14 amino acids. DNA for the CDR3: TGTGCCAGCAGCTTAGCGCGGCAGGGGCGCGAGCAGTACTTC. Protein product: CASSLARQGREQYF.

This clonotype was seen only a few times. V gene TRBV7-8 combines with J gene TRBJ2-7; 7 nucleotides align to TRBD1. V trimming: 1 base; J trimming: 3 bases; junction bases outside the gene matches: 3. Germline V gene data show CDR1 as SGHVS and CDR2 as FQNEAQ. This CDR3 spans 14 amino acids. CDR3 sequence (DNA): TGTGCCAGCAGCTTAGTCCCAGGGGGCTACGAGCAGTACTTC. Translating it yields CASSLVPGGYEQYF.

The J gene is TRBJ1-2, the V gene TRBV3-1; possibly TRBD1 for D (6 bases). The CDR3 runs to 12 residues. The V gene's germline CDR1 is LGHDT and CDR2 YNNKEL (reference sequence). V gave up 1 base and J gave up 10 bases, with 10 bases separating them. CDR3 DNA: TGTGCCAGCAGCCAAGCGGACAGCTCCTACACCTTC. Translating it yields CASSQADSSYTF.

This clonotype was picked up many times. The chain joins TRBV7-6 to TRBJ2-3, with unresolved D. This CDR3 region has 15 residues. CDR1 is SGHVS, CDR2 FNYEAQ, per germline. Deletions cut 5 bases from V and 1 base from J, with 13 bases between. The CDR3 DNA is TGTGCCAGCAGCGCCCTGGTCAAACGCACAGATACGCAGTATTTT. Translating it yields CASSALVKRTDTQYF.

This chain joins TRBV20-1 and TRBJ1-2; 7 positions match TRBD1. The CDR3 covers 13 residues. CDR1 DFQATT and CDR2 SNEGSKA come from the germline V gene (reference sequence). V dropped 5 bases and J dropped 4; count of bases not matched to a gene: 7. The CDR3 DNA follows: TGCAGTGCTCGAATACAGGGGAGCTATGGCTACACCTTC. Translation gives CSARIQGSYGYTF.

The table lists this clonotype with a few counts. The rearrangement uses TRBV19 and TRBJ1-2, with D maybe TRBD1 (6 bases). The CDR3 runs 13 residues. The ends were cut back, 6 bases at V and 4 bases at J, with 12 bases in the middle. The germline gives CDR1 LNHDA, CDR2 SQIVND (reference sequence). CDR3 coding DNA: TGTGCCAGTAGCCAGACAGGAAGCTATGGCTACACCTTC. It yields the protein CASSQTGSYGYTF.

There are a few counts of this clonotype. V gene TRBV5-4 combines with J gene TRBJ2-7; 8 bases match TRBD1. The CDR3 has 16 residues. The germline CDR1 and CDR2 sequences are SGHNT and YYREEE (reference sequence). Losses at the gene ends were 0 bases for V and 2 bases for J; bases not matched to a gene: 7. In DNA form, the CDR3 reads TGTGCCAGCAGCTTGGCCGGGGCAGGGGGCACCTACGAGCAGTACTTC. Its protein product is CASSLAGAGGTYEQYF.

The sample holds a few counts of this clonotype. The chain is built from TRBV4-1 and TRBJ2-2; a weak D match, TRBD2 (6 bases). The CDR3 is made up of 16 amino acids. Trimming pared 4 bases from V and 3 bases from J, leaving 15 bases between. Germline CDR1 MGHRA, CDR2 YSYEKL. The DNA for the CDR3 is TGCGCCAGCAGCCTATCACCGGGACTTGACACCGGGGAGCTGTTTTTT. This gives the protein CASSLSPGLDTGELFF.

The CDR3 loop is CATFGTPNYGYTF. Here the CDR3 DNA reads TGTGCCACTTTCGGGACTCCTAACTATGGCTACACCTTC. V is TRBV19 and J is TRBJ1-2; possibly TRBD1 for D (5 bases). V was cut by 10 bases and J by 0 bases, with 12 bases left in between. The CDR3 sequence is 13 residues long. Germline values: CDR1 LNHDA, CDR2 SQIVND (reference sequence).

This clonotype was picked up many times. This chain links TRBV10-3 with TRBJ2-7; 10 bases align to TRBD1. V dropped 4 bases and J dropped 6; count of bases not matched to a gene: 6. Germline V gene sequence: CDR1 ENHRY, CDR2 SYGVKD. This CDR3 region has 14 residues. The CDR3 DNA follows: TGTGCCATCAGTGTGGACAGGGGGAACGGCGAGCAGTACTTC. Translation: CAISVDRGNGEQYF.

Many counts were recorded for this clonotype. The rearrangement joins TRBV7-9 to TRBJ2-4; 10 bases agree with TRBD1. Germline loops: CDR1 SEHNR, CDR2 FQNEAQ (reference sequence). CDR3 length: 16 amino acids. Unmatched junction bases numbered 6, after V lost 5 bases and J lost 2 bases. The CDR3 loop is CASSTGTGETKNIQYF. CDR3 sequence (DNA): TGTGCCAGCAGCACCGGGACAGGGGAGACCAAAAACATTCAGTACTTC.

In this sample, this clonotype turned up many times. The chain links TRBV4-2 to TRBJ2-5; perhaps D is TRBD1 or TRBD2 (5 bases each). The CDR3 length is 14 residues. Germline CDR1 reads LGHNA; CDR2 reads YNFKEQ. V lost 3 bases, J lost 5 bases, and 13 bases lay in between. CDR3 sequence: CASSHPGRGETQYF. The CDR3 nucleotides read TGTGCCAGCAGCCACCCTGGACGGGGCGAGACCCAGTACTTC.

The chain combines TRBV19 with TRBJ1-5, with D tentatively TRBD1 (5 bases). The CDR3 loop spans 15 amino acids. Germline V gene sequence: CDR1 LNHDA, CDR2 SQIVND (reference sequence). Trimming left V 7 bases short and J 0 bases short, with 13 bases between. CDR3 amino acids: CASTGPVYSNQPQHF. The CDR3, as DNA: TGTGCCAGTACGGGGCCAGTCTATAGCAATCAGCCCCAGCATTTT.

The V call is TRBV3-1, the J call TRBJ1-3; no firm D call. The germline V and J ends were trimmed by 1 base and 2 bases, with 6 bases remaining between them. Per the germline V gene, CDR1 is LGHDT and CDR2 is YNNKEL (reference sequence). The CDR3 length is 14 residues. DNA for the CDR3: TGTGCCAGCAGCCAAGCTGGGGCTGGAAACACCATATATTTT. Translating gives CASSQAGAGNTIYF.

The chain is built from TRBV4-1 and TRBJ1-2, with 7 bases aligning to TRBD1. Germline V lookup: CDR1 MGHRA, CDR2 YSYEKL. This CDR3 has 14 amino acids. After removal of 1 base from V and 4 bases from J, the junction contained 3 bases not matched to a gene. Here the CDR3 reads CASSQVRGAYGYTF. CDR3 coding DNA: TGCGCCAGCAGCCAAGTCAGGGGGGCCTATGGCTACACCTTC.

This clonotype came up many times. The chain is built from TRBV27 and TRBJ1-1; 9 bases map to TRBD1. Germline V gives CDR1 MNHEY, CDR2 SMNVEV (reference sequence). The length of the CDR3 is 15 residues. Germline trimming cut 5 bases from V and 0 bases from J; bases unmatched to any gene: 4. CDR3 loop: CASSITGGLNTEAFF. The CDR3 bases are TGTGCCAGCAGTATCACAGGGGGCTTGAACACTGAAGCTTTCTTT.

Many counts were recorded for this clonotype. The chain employs TRBV20-1 and TRBJ2-3; 10 nucleotides line up with TRBD2. The V segment lost 6 bases and the J segment 2 bases; nucleotides outside the gene matches: 2. Germline CDR1 and CDR2: DFQATT and SNEGSKA (reference sequence). The CDR3 consists of 13 residues. CDR3 in amino acids: CSATSGDTDTQYF. For the CDR3, the DNA is TGCAGTGCCACTAGCGGGGACACAGATACGCAGTATTTT.

This clonotype was observed a handful of times. This chain uses TRBV5-1 with TRBJ2-1; D is unresolved. V lost 3 bases to trimming and J lost 0 bases, with 13 bases between them. The germline CDR1 and CDR2 sequences are SGHRS and YFSETQ. The CDR3 spans 16 residues. The CDR3, as DNA: TGCGCCAGCAGCTCGGGCAGCCACTTCTCCTACAATGAGCAGTTCTTC. Translated, it gives CASSSGSHFSYNEQFF. Combining the CDR3 with reference TRBV5-1 and TRBJ2-1 gives the whole variable domain KAGVTQTPRYLIKTRGQQVTLSCSPISGHRSVSWYQQTPGQGLQFLFEYFSETQRNKGNFPGRFSGRQFSNSRSEMNVSTLELGDSALYLCASSSGSHFSYNEQFFGPGTRLTVL.